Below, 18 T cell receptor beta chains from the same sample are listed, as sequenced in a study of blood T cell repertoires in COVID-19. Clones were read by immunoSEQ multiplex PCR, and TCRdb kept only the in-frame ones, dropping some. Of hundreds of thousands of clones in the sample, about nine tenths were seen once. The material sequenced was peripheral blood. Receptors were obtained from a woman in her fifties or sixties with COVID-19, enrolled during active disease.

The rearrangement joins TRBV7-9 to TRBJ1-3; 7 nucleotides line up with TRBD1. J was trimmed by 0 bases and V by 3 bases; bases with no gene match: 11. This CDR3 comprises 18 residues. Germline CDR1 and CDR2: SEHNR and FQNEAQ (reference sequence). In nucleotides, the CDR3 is TGTGCCAGCAGCTTCAACAGGGGAGGCGATTACTCTGGAAACACCATATATTTT. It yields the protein CASSFNRGGDYSGNTIYF.

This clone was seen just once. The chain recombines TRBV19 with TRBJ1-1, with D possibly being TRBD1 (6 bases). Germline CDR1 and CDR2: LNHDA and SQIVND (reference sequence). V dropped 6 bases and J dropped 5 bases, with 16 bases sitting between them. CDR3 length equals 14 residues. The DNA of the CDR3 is TGTGCCAGTAGCATTCCACAGGGAATTACTGAAGCTTTCTTT. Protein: CASSIPQGITEAFF.

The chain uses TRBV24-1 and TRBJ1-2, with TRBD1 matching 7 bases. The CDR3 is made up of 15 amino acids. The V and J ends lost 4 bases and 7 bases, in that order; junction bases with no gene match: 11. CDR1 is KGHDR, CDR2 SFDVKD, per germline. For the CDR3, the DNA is TGTGCCACCAGTGACCCGCTCCGAAGGGACAGTGGCTACACCTTC. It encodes CATSDPLRRDSGYTF.

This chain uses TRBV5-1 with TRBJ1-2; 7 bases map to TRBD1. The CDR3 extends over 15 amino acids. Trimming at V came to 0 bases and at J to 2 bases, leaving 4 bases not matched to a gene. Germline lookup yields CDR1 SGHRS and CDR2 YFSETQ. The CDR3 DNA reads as TGCGCCAGCAGCTTGGAGGGGGACAGCAACTATGGCTACACCTTC. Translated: CASSLEGDSNYGYTF. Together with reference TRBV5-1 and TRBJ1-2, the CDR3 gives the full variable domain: KAGVTQTPRYLIKTRGQQVTLSCSPISGHRSVSWYQQTPGQGLQFLFEYFSETQRNKGNFPGRFSGRQFSNSRSEMNVSTLELGDSALYLCASSLEGDSNYGYTFGSGTRLTVV.

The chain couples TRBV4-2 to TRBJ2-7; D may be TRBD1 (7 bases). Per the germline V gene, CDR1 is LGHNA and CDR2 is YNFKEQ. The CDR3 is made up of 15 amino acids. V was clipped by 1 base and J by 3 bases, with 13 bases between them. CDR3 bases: TGTGCCAGCAGCCAAGGACAGGGAGGAAACTACGAGCAGTACTTC. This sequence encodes CASSQGQGGNYEQYF.

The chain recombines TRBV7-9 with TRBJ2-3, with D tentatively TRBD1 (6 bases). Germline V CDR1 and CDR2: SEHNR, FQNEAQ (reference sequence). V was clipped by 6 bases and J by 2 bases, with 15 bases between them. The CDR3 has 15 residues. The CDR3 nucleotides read TGTGCCAGCAGTTCAGGGGTCAGCACCACAGATACGCAGTATTTT. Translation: CASSSGVSTTDTQYF.

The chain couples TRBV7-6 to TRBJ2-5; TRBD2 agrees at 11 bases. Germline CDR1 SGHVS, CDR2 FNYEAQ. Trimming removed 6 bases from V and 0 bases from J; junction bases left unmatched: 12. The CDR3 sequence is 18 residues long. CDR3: CASSPLGWGLADQETQYF. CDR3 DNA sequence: TGTGCCAGCAGTCCTTTGGGGTGGGGACTAGCGGACCAAGAGACCCAGTACTTC.

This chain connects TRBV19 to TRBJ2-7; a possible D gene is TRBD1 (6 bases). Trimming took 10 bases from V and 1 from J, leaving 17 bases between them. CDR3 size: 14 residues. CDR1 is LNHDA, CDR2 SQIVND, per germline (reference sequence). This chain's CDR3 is CATRPTGSSYEQYF. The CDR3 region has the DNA TGTGCCACCAGACCTACAGGGTCTTCCTACGAGCAGTACTTC.

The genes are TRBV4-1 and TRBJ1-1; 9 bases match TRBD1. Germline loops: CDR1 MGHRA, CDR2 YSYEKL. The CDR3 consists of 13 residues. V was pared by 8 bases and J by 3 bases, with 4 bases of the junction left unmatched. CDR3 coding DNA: TGCGCCAGCGCCCGACAGGGGGACACTGAAGCTTTCTTT. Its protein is CASARQGDTEAFF.

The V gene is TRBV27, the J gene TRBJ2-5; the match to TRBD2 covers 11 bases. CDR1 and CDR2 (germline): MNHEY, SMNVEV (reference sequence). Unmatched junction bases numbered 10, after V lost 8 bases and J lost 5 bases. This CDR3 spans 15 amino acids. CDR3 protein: CASAPSGRLLETQYF. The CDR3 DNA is TGTGCCAGCGCACCTAGCGGGAGGCTTCTGGAGACCCAGTACTTC.

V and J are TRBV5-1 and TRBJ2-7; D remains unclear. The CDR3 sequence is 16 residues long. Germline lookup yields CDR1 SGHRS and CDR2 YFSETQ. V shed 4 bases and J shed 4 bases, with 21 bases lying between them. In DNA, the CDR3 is TGCGCCAGCAGCCTACAACCTGATCAGGAACTTTACGAGCAGTACTTC. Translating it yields CASSLQPDQELYEQYF.

The CDR3 nucleotides are TGTGCCAGCAGTTTCTCGGGACTAGCGAACTACGAGCAGTACTTC. Amino acids: CASSFSGLANYEQYF. This chain joins TRBV6-2 or TRBV6-3 and TRBJ2-7; TRBD2 matches at 10 bases. Germline CDR1 and CDR2: MNHEY and SVGEGT. Germline trimming cut 4 bases from V and 3 bases from J; bases unmatched to any gene: 6. The CDR3 is 15 amino acids.

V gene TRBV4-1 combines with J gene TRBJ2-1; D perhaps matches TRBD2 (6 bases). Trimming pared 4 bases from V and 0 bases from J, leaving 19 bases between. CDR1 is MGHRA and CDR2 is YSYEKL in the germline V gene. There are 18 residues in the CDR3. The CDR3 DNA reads TGCGCCAGCAGCCCTCCGTCGGGCGGGATCCGCTCCTACAATGAGCAGTTCTTC. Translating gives CASSPPSGGIRSYNEQFF.

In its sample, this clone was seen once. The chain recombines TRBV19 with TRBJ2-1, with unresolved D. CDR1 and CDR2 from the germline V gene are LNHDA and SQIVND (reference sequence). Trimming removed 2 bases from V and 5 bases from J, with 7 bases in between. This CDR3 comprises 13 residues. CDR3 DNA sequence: TGTGCCAGTAGTATATCCCCCGACAATGAGCAGTTCTTC. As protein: CASSISPDNEQFF.

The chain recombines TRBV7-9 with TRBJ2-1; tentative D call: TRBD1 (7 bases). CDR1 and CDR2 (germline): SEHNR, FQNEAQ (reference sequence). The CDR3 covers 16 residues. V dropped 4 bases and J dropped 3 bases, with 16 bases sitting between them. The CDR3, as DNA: TGTGCCAGCAGCTCCCTGGAGGGGGCGGTCTACAATGAGCAGTTCTTC. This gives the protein CASSSLEGAVYNEQFF. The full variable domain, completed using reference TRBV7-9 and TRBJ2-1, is DTGVSQNPRHKITKRGQNVTFRCDPISEHNRLYWYRQTLGQGPEFLTYFQNEAQLEKSRLLSDRFSAERPKGSFSTLEIQRTEQGDSAMYLCASSSLEGAVYNEQFFGPGTRLTVL.

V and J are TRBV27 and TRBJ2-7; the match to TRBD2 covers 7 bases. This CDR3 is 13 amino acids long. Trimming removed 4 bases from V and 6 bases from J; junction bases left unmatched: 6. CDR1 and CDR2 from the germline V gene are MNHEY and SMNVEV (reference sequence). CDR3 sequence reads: CASSYRLAREQYF. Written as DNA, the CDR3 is TGTGCCAGCAGTTATAGACTAGCACGCGAGCAGTACTTC.

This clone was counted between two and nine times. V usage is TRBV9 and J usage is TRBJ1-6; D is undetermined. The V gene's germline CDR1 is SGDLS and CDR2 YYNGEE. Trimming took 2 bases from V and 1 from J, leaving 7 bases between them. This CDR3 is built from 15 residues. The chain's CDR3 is CASSVAGSYNSPLHF. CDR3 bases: TGTGCCAGCAGCGTGGCAGGTTCCTATAATTCACCCCTCCACTTT.

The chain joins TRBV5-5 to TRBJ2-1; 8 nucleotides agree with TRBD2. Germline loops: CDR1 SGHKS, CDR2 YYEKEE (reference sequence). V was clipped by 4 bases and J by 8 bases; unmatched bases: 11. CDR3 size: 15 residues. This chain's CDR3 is CASSLSSGSPYEQFF. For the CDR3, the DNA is TGTGCCAGCAGCCTCTCGAGCGGGAGTCCCTATGAGCAGTTCTTC.